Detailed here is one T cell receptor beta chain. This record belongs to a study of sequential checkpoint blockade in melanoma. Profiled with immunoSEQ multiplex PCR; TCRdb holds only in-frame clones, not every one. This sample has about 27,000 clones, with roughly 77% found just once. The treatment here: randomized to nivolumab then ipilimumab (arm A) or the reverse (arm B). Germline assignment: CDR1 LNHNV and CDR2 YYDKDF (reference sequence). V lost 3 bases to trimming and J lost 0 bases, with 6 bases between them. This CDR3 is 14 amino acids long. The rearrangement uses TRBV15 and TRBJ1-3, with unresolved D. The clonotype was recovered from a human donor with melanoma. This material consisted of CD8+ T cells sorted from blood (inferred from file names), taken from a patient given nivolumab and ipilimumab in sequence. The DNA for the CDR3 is TGTGCCACCAGCAGGGGCAGCTCTGGAAACACCATATATTTT. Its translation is CATSRGSSGNTIYF.